The clone carrying this T cell receptor (beta chain) was observed a single time. The repertoire was sequenced with immunoSEQ multiplex PCR; TCRdb's copy has only in-frame clones and lacks some. The sample has about 180,000 clones; approximately 86% are singletons. The entry originates in a study of blood T cell repertoires in COVID-19. Input material: peripheral blood. The sequence derives from a woman younger than 45 with active or convalescent COVID-19.

CDR3 amino acids: CASSWGGPNEKLFF. The DNA for the CDR3 is TGTGCCAGCAGTTGGGGGGGGCCCAATGAAAAACTGTTTTTT. The chain carries TRBV27 and TRBJ1-4; the D gene is possibly TRBD1 (6 bases). The CDR3 consists of 14 residues. Trimming took off 4 bases at V and 5 bases at J, with 11 bases between the two ends. CDR1 and CDR2 (germline): MNHEY, SMNVEV (reference sequence).